This T cell receptor beta chain was found in a study of vaccination and CD4 T cells after COVID-19. Study overall: A median of 101 days (range 35 to 161) separated diagnosis from post-COVID sampling.

Scientists ran DNA taken from cultured CD4+ T cells through the Oncomine TCR Beta short-read assay for sequencing. MiXCR, applied by TCRdb to the PCR reads, yields one record per CDR3 protein. The sample has about 12,000 distinct CDR3 sequences, around half seen once; the top ten hold 14%. A word on this clonotype: Its antigen is as yet unknown.

V dropped 5 bases and J dropped 7 bases, with 8 bases sitting between them. The CDR3 covers 12 residues. Per germline, CDR1 SGHVS and CDR2 FQNEAQ. Treatment described: roughly ten-day PBMC culture with coronavirus spike peptide pools or control peptides (ViraFEST assay). This sequence originates from a human donor who had recovered from COVID-19. The sample comprised CD4+ T cells from blood, cultured in vitro. The rearrangement joins TRBV7-8 to TRBJ1-4; the D is unclear. As DNA, the CDR3 is TGTGCCAGCAGCAGCCAGCGTGAAAAACTGTTTTTT. It specifies CASSSQREKLFF.